One and the same sample provided the 3 T cell receptor beta chains below, sequenced in a study of control samples from healthy donors and cancer patients. Profiling relied on immunoSEQ multiplex PCR, and the TCRdb table lists in-frame clones only, not all of them. The sample has about 85,000 clones; roughly nine tenths are singletons. The sequenced sample was blood. The receptors shown here come from a man aged 45-60 years in good health.

A single count supports this clone. The chain combines TRBV7-8 with TRBJ1-2; the D is unclear. V lost 6 bases, J lost 5 bases, and 10 bases lay in between. Germline values: CDR1 SGHVS, CDR2 FQNEAQ. The CDR3 is 12 residues long. The CDR3 here is CASSLRGYGYTF. DNA for the CDR3: TGTGCCAGCAGTTTACGCGGGTATGGCTACACCTTC.

The gene calls are TRBV11-2 and TRBJ2-7; no clear D. This CDR3 has 13 amino acids. The V and J ends lost 0 bases and 4 bases respectively, with 7 bases between them. From germline, CDR1 is SGHAT and CDR2 FQNNGV. Written as DNA, the CDR3 is TGTGCCAGCAGCTTAGAAAGGAGTTACGAGCAGTACTTC. This gives the protein CASSLERSYEQYF.

V is TRBV5-1 and J is TRBJ2-2; no clear D. This CDR3 contains 11 residues. The V end lost 0 bases, the J end lost 9 bases, and 3 bases lay between the germline ends. CDR1 and CDR2 (germline): SGHRS, YFSETQ. The CDR3 coding sequence is TGCGCCAGCAGCTTGGCCCGGGAGCTGTTTTTT. Protein: CASSLARELFF.